One and the same sample provided the 30 T cell receptor beta chains below, sequenced in a study of blood T cell repertoires in COVID-19. Method: immunoSEQ multiplex PCR; TCRdb's copy keeps in-frame clones and lacks some. Seen here are almost 200,000 clones, around 92% observed once, and the top ten hold about 8.8%. The sample was PBMCs or T cells enriched from blood (not recorded which). All receptors come from a woman in her late teens or twenties who had recovered from COVID-19.

The J gene is TRBJ2-5, the V gene TRBV9, with TRBD2 matching 7 bases. CDR1 SGDLS and CDR2 YYNGEE come from the germline V gene. This CDR3 contains 14 residues. The V gene end was trimmed by 0 bases and the J gene end by 7 bases; junction bases not matched to a gene: 6. CDR3 sequence: CASSVGGREGTQYF. The CDR3 DNA follows: TGTGCCAGCAGCGTAGGCGGCAGGGAGGGGACCCAGTACTTC.

This clone was observed a handful of times. V usage is TRBV19 and J usage is TRBJ1-6; TRBD1 matches 7 bases. V shed 7 bases, J shed 3 bases, and the junction held 9 bases outside the gene matches. From germline, CDR1 is LNHDA and CDR2 SQIVND (reference sequence). The CDR3 is 16 residues long. The DNA for the CDR3 is TGTGCCAGTACCCCAACGGGGGACAGCTATAATTCACCCCTCCACTTT. Translation gives CASTPTGDSYNSPLHF.

The chain carries TRBV11-2 and TRBJ2-7; possible D gene TRBD2, 6 bases. Trimming removed 1 base from V and 3 bases from J, with 13 bases in between. Per the germline V gene, CDR1 is SGHAT and CDR2 is FQNNGV. The CDR3 runs 15 residues. The DNA of the CDR3 is TGTGCCAGCAGCTTAGCGACCCGGAGGGGCTACGAGCAGTACTTC. Translation: CASSLATRRGYEQYF.

J is TRBJ2-3 and V is TRBV30, with 12 bases that match TRBD2. V shed 4 bases, J shed 5 bases, and the junction held 1 base outside the gene matches. Germline V gene lookup returns CDR1 GTSNPN and CDR2 SVGIG (reference sequence). There are 13 residues in the CDR3. Written as DNA, the CDR3 is TGTGCCTGGACGACTAGCGGGGGAGATACGCAGTATTTT. Translation: CAWTTSGGDTQYF.

The J gene is TRBJ2-7, the V gene TRBV7-3; possible D gene TRBD2, 6 bases. Trimming shortened V by 5 bases and J by 3 bases, and 11 bases separated the two germline ends. The CDR3 is made up of 13 amino acids. The V gene's germline CDR1 is SGHTA and CDR2 FQGTGA. The CDR3 nucleotides are TGTGCCAGCAGCCCTGCCGGGGGCTACGAGCAGTACTTC. This encodes CASSPAGGYEQYF.

The chain has TRBV2 and TRBJ2-7, with TRBD1 matching 8 bases. V was clipped by 4 bases and J by 8 bases; unmatched bases: 7. This CDR3 is 13 amino acids long. Germline-derived CDR1 and CDR2 are SNHLY and FYNNEI. The CDR3 DNA sequence: TGTGCCAGCAGTGGCTGGGACAGGATGAAGCAGTACTTC. Translation gives CASSGWDRMKQYF.

This rearrangement joins TRBV5-1 to TRBJ1-2; D may be TRBD1 (6 bases). The germline CDR1 and CDR2 sequences are SGHRS and YFSETQ. Between the trimmed V and J ends, which lost 6 bases and 3 bases, there was a span of 15 bases. This CDR3 has 14 residues. CDR3 sequence reads: CASTEDRNYYGYTF. CDR3 coding DNA: TGCGCCAGCACCGAGGACAGAAACTACTATGGCTACACCTTC.

This chain uses TRBV9 with TRBJ2-5; 8 bases map to TRBD2. The V gene end was trimmed by 0 bases and the J gene end by 3 bases; junction bases not matched to a gene: 7. CDR1 is SGDLS and CDR2 is YYNGEE in the germline V gene. This CDR3 has 16 amino acids. The CDR3 region has the DNA TGTGCCAGCAGCGTAGCTCTAGGCGGGGGGAAAGAGACCCAGTACTTC. It specifies CASSVALGGGKETQYF.

CDR3 residues: CASSIGSANEKLFF. The CDR3 DNA reads TGTGCCAGTAGTATCGGCAGCGCAAATGAAAAACTGTTTTTT. The genes are TRBV19 and TRBJ1-4; D uncertain. The CDR3 consists of 14 residues. From germline, CDR1 is LNHDA and CDR2 SQIVND (reference sequence). V dropped 3 bases and J dropped 5 bases, with 10 bases sitting between them.

The rearrangement uses TRBV2 and TRBJ1-5, with TRBD1 matching 8 bases. CDR1 is SNHLY and CDR2 is FYNNEI in the germline V gene. The CDR3 extends over 15 amino acids. After removal of 3 bases from V and 6 bases from J, the junction contained 7 bases not matched to a gene. The CDR3 spells CASSDIQGAGQPQHF. The CDR3 DNA is TGTGCCAGCAGTGATATCCAGGGGGCAGGTCAGCCCCAGCATTTT.

The chain links TRBV7-9 to TRBJ2-5; D is unclear. Germline CDR1 SEHNR, CDR2 FQNEAQ (reference sequence). Trimming stripped 4 bases from V and 5 bases from J, with 8 bases between. The CDR3 is made up of 12 amino acids. CDR3 in amino acids: CASSSLQETQYF. Here the CDR3 DNA reads TGTGCCAGCAGCTCCCTCCAGGAGACCCAGTACTTC.

The V and J genes are TRBV7-9 and TRBJ1-1; no firm D call. V lost 2 bases, J lost 1 base, and 5 bases lay in between. The CDR3 totals 13 residues. Germline assignment: CDR1 SEHNR and CDR2 FQNEAQ (reference sequence). The chain's CDR3 is CASSLSKNTEAFF. The CDR3 nucleotides are TGTGCCAGCAGCTTATCCAAGAACACTGAAGCTTTCTTT.

This clone was recorded only once. V is TRBV18 and J is TRBJ2-1; 9 nucleotides agree with TRBD2. The trim removed 0 bases at V and 6 bases at J, leaving 3 bases unmatched. CDR1 KGHSH and CDR2 LQKENI come from the germline V gene. The CDR3 runs 15 residues. This chain's CDR3 is CASSPPRGGINEQFF. The CDR3 DNA is TGTGCCAGCTCACCACCGCGGGGGGGCATCAATGAGCAGTTCTTC.

V gene TRBV3-1 (or the pseudogene TRBV3-2) combines with J gene TRBJ1-2, with D tentatively TRBD1 (5 bases). The CDR3 contains 15 residues. V shed 3 bases and J shed 6 bases, with 17 bases lying between them. Germline CDR1 is LGHDT and CDR2 is YNNKEL (reference sequence). The CDR3 spells CASSHSTGGTNGYTF. Here the CDR3 DNA reads TGTGCCAGCAGCCATTCCACCGGAGGGACTAATGGCTACACCTTC.

There are many counts of this clone. The chain recombines TRBV4-2 with TRBJ1-1, with TRBD1 matching over 9 bases. Germline V gene lookup returns CDR1 LGHNA and CDR2 YNFKEQ. J gave up 1 base and V 4 bases, and 4 bases lay outside the gene matches. The CDR3 extends over 15 amino acids. The CDR3 region is CASSREGQGNTEAFF. In DNA form, the CDR3 reads TGTGCCAGCAGCCGTGAGGGACAGGGGAACACTGAAGCTTTCTTT.

This clone occurred once. The V call is TRBV5-1, the J call TRBJ1-4; 9 bases map to TRBD1. The CDR3 is 17 amino acids. With V trimmed by 4 bases and J by 5 bases, 12 bases remained unmatched. Germline CDR1 is SGHRS and CDR2 is YFSETQ. The CDR3 coding sequence is TGCGCCAGCAGCGGGGAGCCCGCCGGGACAGGGAATGAAAAACTGTTTTTT. Translated: CASSGEPAGTGNEKLFF.

The chain uses TRBV11-2 and TRBJ2-7; maybe TRBD1 (6 bases). This CDR3 has 15 residues. Deletions cut 4 bases from V and 0 bases from J, with 13 bases between. Germline CDR1 and CDR2: SGHAT and FQNNGV. CDR3 sequence: CASSSLTGYSYEQYF. The CDR3, as DNA: TGTGCCAGCAGCTCCCTCACAGGGTACTCCTACGAGCAGTACTTC.

This clone rates as medium-sized (0.01 to 0.1%). V usage is TRBV10-3 and J usage is TRBJ1-1; D gene unclear. Germline V CDR1 and CDR2: ENHRY, SYGVKD. The CDR3 sequence is 16 residues long. Trimming took 2 bases from V and 5 from J, leaving 18 bases between them. The CDR3 DNA sequence: TGTGCCATCAGTGAGAGCCGGTTGGCGGGAGGGACTGAAGCTTTCTTT. Amino acid sequence: CAISESRLAGGTEAFF.

The gene calls are TRBV6-6 and TRBJ1-2; 8 bases are shared with TRBD1. Germline V gives CDR1 MNHNY, CDR2 SVGAGI (reference sequence). This CDR3 comprises 16 residues. The V gene end was trimmed by 2 bases and the J gene end by 3 bases; junction bases not matched to a gene: 8. The CDR3 sequence: CASSYPSGGGYYGYTF. The CDR3 coding sequence is TGTGCCAGCAGTTACCCCTCAGGGGGCGGCTACTATGGCTACACCTTC.

This clone turned up a few times. The chain is built from TRBV19 and TRBJ2-1, with TRBD2 matching 13 bases. This CDR3 is 15 amino acids long. The trim removed 5 bases at V and 8 bases at J, leaving 6 bases unmatched. From germline, CDR1 is LNHDA and CDR2 SQIVND (reference sequence). Here the CDR3 DNA reads TGTGCCAGTAGTCCCCGACTAGCGGGGGGCCATGAGCAGTTCTTC. Encoded protein: CASSPRLAGGHEQFF.

This clone was seen a single time. The V and J genes are TRBV27 and TRBJ1-6; a possible D gene is TRBD1 (5 bases). The germline CDR1 and CDR2 sequences are MNHEY and SMNVEV (reference sequence). The CDR3 extends over 13 amino acids. Trimming shortened V by 1 base and J by 12 bases, and 10 bases separated the two germline ends. CDR3 coding DNA: TGTGCCAGCAGTTTATTCGACAGAAAACCCCTCCACTTT. Translated, it gives CASSLFDRKPLHF.

V usage is TRBV6-5 and J usage is TRBJ2-3; D is perhaps TRBD2 (6 bases). The CDR3 totals 15 residues. The V gene's germline CDR1 is MNHEY and CDR2 SVGAGI. Trimming removed 2 bases from V and 3 bases from J, with 12 bases in between. The CDR3 nucleotides are TGTGCCAGCAGTTACGAGGAGGGTGGGACAGATACGCAGTATTTT. As protein: CASSYEEGGTDTQYF.

The V gene is TRBV6-2 or TRBV6-3, the J gene TRBJ1-4; 7 bases match TRBD1. The CDR3 is made up of 15 amino acids. Germline lookup yields CDR1 MNHEY and CDR2 SVGEGT. The V segment lost 4 bases and the J segment 3 bases; nucleotides outside the gene matches: 5. The CDR3 coding sequence is TGTGCCAGCAGTTTTTTGACAGGGCCTAATGAAAAACTGTTTTTT. This sequence encodes CASSFLTGPNEKLFF.

This clone has only one observation. The chain is built from TRBV6-6 and TRBJ1-6, with 9 nucleotides matching TRBD1. This CDR3 spans 14 amino acids. The J segment lost 7 bases and the V segment lost 6 bases, leaving 4 bases of the junction unmatched. Germline V CDR1 and CDR2: MNHNY, SVGAGI (reference sequence). CDR3 bases: TGTGCCAGCAGGCCACAGGGGGCAAATTCACCCCTCCACTTT. Protein: CASRPQGANSPLHF.

Comment on this clone: Other DNA sequences in the sample encode the same CDR3. V is TRBV28 and J is TRBJ1-1; perhaps TRBD1 as D (5 bases). Trimming removed 3 bases at V and 0 bases at J, with 8 bases between. There are 14 residues in the CDR3. In germline, CDR1 is MDHEN, CDR2 SYDVKM. CDR3 DNA sequence: TGTGCCAGCAGTTTTAGGGGCATGAACACTGAAGCTTTCTTT. It translates to CASSFRGMNTEAFF. The entire variable domain, with the rest obtained from reference TRBV28 and TRBJ1-1, is as follows: DVKVTQSSRYLVKRTGEKVFLECVQDMDHENMFWYRQDPGLGLRLIYFSYDVKMKEKGDIPEGYSVSREKKERFSLILESASTNQTSMYLCASSFRGMNTEAFFGQGTRLTVV.

This chain links TRBV11-2 with TRBJ2-5; D possibly corresponds to TRBD2 (6 bases). The V and J ends lost 1 base and 2 bases respectively, with 20 bases between them. CDR3 length equals 18 residues. Germline assignment: CDR1 SGHAT and CDR2 FQNNGV. CDR3 sequence (DNA): TGTGCCAGCAGCTTAGCCTATTGGGCGGCGGGGTCTCAAGAGACCCAGTACTTC. Protein product: CASSLAYWAAGSQETQYF.

The V gene is TRBV5-1, the J gene TRBJ2-3; TRBD1 aligns across 10 bases. This CDR3 spans 14 amino acids. Germline assignment: CDR1 SGHRS and CDR2 YFSETQ. Trimming took 4 bases from V and 4 from J; bases not matched to a gene: 3. The CDR3 is CASSPGQGPDTQYF. The CDR3 coding sequence is TGCGCCAGCAGCCCGGGACAGGGGCCAGATACGCAGTATTTT. Full variable domain (remainder filled in from reference TRBV5-1 and TRBJ2-3): KAGVTQTPRYLIKTRGQQVTLSCSPISGHRSVSWYQQTPGQGLQFLFEYFSETQRNKGNFPGRFSGRQFSNSRSEMNVSTLELGDSALYLCASSPGQGPDTQYFGPGTRLTVL.

The chain is built from TRBV28 and TRBJ2-1; TRBD2 matches at 13 bases. The CDR3 extends over 14 amino acids. Losses at the gene ends were 8 bases for V and 8 bases for J; bases not matched to a gene: 6. Germline V gives CDR1 MDHEN, CDR2 SYDVKM. Written as DNA, the CDR3 is TGTGCCAGCGCCACTAGCGGGGGGGCTGATGAGCAGTTCTTC. This codes for CASATSGGADEQFF.

V gene TRBV21-1 combines with J gene TRBJ1-1; the D call in the table, TRBD1, was not verified against the DNA. TRBV21-1 is tagged as a pseudogene. The CDR3 covers 17 residues. The CDR3 nucleotides read TGTGCCAGCGGAGGGGAGACCCGGGACAGAATCAACACTGAAGCTTTCTTT. Protein product: CASGGETRDRINTEAFF.

The chain links TRBV5-5 to TRBJ1-4; D not resolved. Trimming removed 4 bases from V and 3 bases from J, with 16 bases in between. Germline loops: CDR1 SGHKS, CDR2 YYEKEE (reference sequence). The CDR3 sequence is 16 residues long. The CDR3 protein is CASSPTVNLANEKLFF. As DNA, the CDR3 is TGTGCCAGCAGCCCCACTGTCAATTTGGCTAATGAAAAACTGTTTTTT. The whole variable domain, remainder taken from reference TRBV5-5 and TRBJ1-4, is DAGVTQSPTHLIKTRGQQVTLRCSPISGHKSVSWYQQVLGQGPQFIFQYYEKEERGRGNFPDRFSARQFPNYSSELNVNALLLGDSALYLCASSPTVNLANEKLFFGSGTQLSVL.